These T cell receptor beta chains were read from a single sample in a study of T cells in localized non-small cell lung cancer. Repertoires were generated with immunoSEQ multiplex PCR, while TCRdb's copy carries only in-frame clones and drops some. Among over a thousand clones, about 20% were seen once, and the ten largest hold less than 10%. Sequenced here: lung tumor tissue, sampled before any cancer treatment. The receptors derive from a male donor aged 60 or over with stage III squamous cell lung carcinoma. Both conserved end residues are part of each CDR3. The D gene is left open where the match is weak. Some rows have no size entry. The others give once, few or many, or a class for an expanded clone.

abundance,d_gene,v_gene,j_gene,CDR3aa,CDR3nt
medium-sized,.,TRBV11-3,TRBJ1-2,CASSSSFGPVSGYTF,TGTGCCAGCAGCTCCTCCTTCGGGCCCGTGAGTGGCTACACCTTC
few,TRBD1,TRBV11-3,TRBJ1-6,CASSLHDRTGVSSPLHF,TGTGCCAGCAGCTTACACGATCGGACAGGGGTTAGTTCACCCCTCCACTTT
large,TRBD1,TRBV9,TRBJ1-6,CASSVQGANNSPLHF,TGTGCCAGCAGCGTTCAGGGGGCAAATAATTCACCCCTCCACTTT
.,TRBD2,TRBV6-8,TRBJ2-1,CASSNVYLAGKGNEQFF,TGTGCCAGCAGTAATGTTTATCTAGCGGGAAAAGGAAATGAGCAGTTCTTC
few,.,TRBV9,TRBJ2-4,CASSTRTGGTQYF,TGTGCCAGCAGTACACGGACGGGTGGCACTCAGTACTTC
.,TRBD2,TRBV11-1,TRBJ2-5,CASSLVAGGETQYF,TGTGCCAGCAGCTTGGTGGCGGGAGGAGAGACCCAGTACTTC
few,.,TRBV14,TRBJ2-7,CASSAGSWEQYF,TGTGCCAGCAGCGCGGGGTCCTGGGAGCAGTACTTC
.,.,TRBV28,TRBJ1-1,CASRERDTEAFF,TGTGCCAGCAGAGAAAGGGACACTGAAGCTTTCTTT
few,.,TRBV11-3,TRBJ2-3,CASSLGFQITDTQYF,TGTGCCAGCAGCTTGGGCTTCCAAATCACAGATACGCAGTATTTT
.,.,TRBV9,TRBJ1-6,CASSVARSETDNSPLHF,TGTGCCAGCAGCGTAGCTCGGTCAGAAACAGATAATTCACCCCTCCACTTT
.,.,TRBV6-8,TRBJ2-7,CASSYSILAGEQYF,TGTGCCAGCAGTTACTCGATACTAGCTGGCGAGCAGTACTTC
few,.,TRBV23-1,TRBJ2-4,CASSQSPLEVAKNIQYF,TGCGCCAGCAGTCAATCGCCCCTTGAGGTAGCCAAAAACATTCAGTACTTC
.,.,TRBV6-8,TRBJ1-1,CAIGGFVGQGLGKAFF,TGTGCCATCGGGGGTTTTGTGGGCCAGGGGCTCGGCAAAGCTTTCTTT
large,.,TRBV11-3,TRBJ1-1,CASSFEGPNTEAFF,TGTGCCAGCAGCTTTGAGGGTCCGAACACTGAAGCTTTCTTT
.,.,TRBV23-1,TRBJ1-2,CASSPGSNYNYGYTF,TGCGCCAGCAGCCCGGGGAGTAATTATAACTATGGCTACACCTTC
large,.,TRBV6-8,TRBJ1-2,CASSYRPFQGNYGYTF,TGTGCCAGCAGTTACCGCCCATTTCAGGGTAACTATGGCTACACCTTC
.,.,TRBV28,TRBJ1-1,CASSSLGGRDTEAFF,TGTGCCAGCAGTTCCCTCGGGGGAAGGGACACTGAAGCTTTCTTT
.,.,TRBV30,TRBJ1-3,CAWKGRESGNTIYF,TGTGCCTGGAAGGGGCGGGAAAGTGGAAACACCATATATTTT
.,.,TRBV19,TRBJ2-2,CASSMGQAGTGELFF,TGTGCCAGTAGTATGGGCCAGGCTGGCACCGGGGAGCTGTTTTTT
few,TRBD1,TRBV6-8,TRBJ1-2,CASSYRQGAGYGYTF,TGTGCCAGCAGTTATCGACAGGGGGCTGGCTATGGCTACACCTTC
.,.,TRBV30,TRBJ2-2,CAWSVPGANTGELFF,TGTGCCTGGAGTGTACCAGGGGCGAACACCGGGGAGCTGTTTTTT
medium-sized,TRBD1,TRBV6-8,TRBJ2-5,CASSFLTGVETQYF,TGTGCCAGCAGTTTCTTGACAGGGGTGGAGACCCAGTACTTC
few,TRBD2,TRBV27,TRBJ2-3,CASSFSGGSKYF,TGTGCCAGCAGTTTTAGCGGGGGGAGCAAGTATTTT
.,.,TRBV9,TRBJ1-2,CASSSGLGGLPTF,TGTGCCAGCAGCTCAGGTCTGGGAGGGCTCCCGACCTTC
few,.,TRBV4-1,TRBJ2-2,CASSQDSSGANTGELFF,TGCGCCAGCAGCCAAGATAGTTCGGGCGCGAACACCGGGGAGCTGTTTTTT
.,.,TRBV25-1,TRBJ2-7,CASRTRREGSHEQYF,TGTGCCAGCAGGACTCGGAGAGAAGGGTCCCACGAGCAGTACTTC
.,TRBD1,TRBV28,TRBJ1-2,CASSPSGTGAGYTF,TGTGCCAGCAGTCCCTCCGGGACAGGGGCCGGCTACACCTTC
.,.,TRBV9,TRBJ1-1,CASSVALGNTEAFF,TGTGCCAGCAGCGTAGCGCTGGGGAACACTGAAGCTTTCTTT
medium-sized,TRBD1,TRBV6-8,TRBJ1-1,CASNPRTGTGARFTEAFF,TGTGCCAGCAATCCAAGGACCGGGACAGGGGCAAGATTCACTGAAGCTTTCTTT
.,.,TRBV6-8,TRBJ2-7,CASSYFGAGSYF,.
.,.,TRBV11-3,TRBJ1-1,CASSLGAGNTEAFF,TGTGCCAGCAGCTTAGGTGCGGGGAACACTGAAGCTTTCTTT
.,.,TRBV6-8,TRBJ1-4,CASVGGRPNEKLFF,TGTGCCAGCGTTGGGGGACGGCCTAATGAAAAACTGTTTTTT
medium-sized,TRBD1,TRBV11-3,TRBJ1-2,CASSLVTGQNYGYTF,TGTGCCAGCAGCCTCGTGACAGGGCAGAACTATGGCTACACCTTC
.,TRBD2,TRBV11-3,TRBJ2-3,CASSLSGLAADTQYF,TGTGCCAGCAGCCTATCAGGACTAGCAGCAGATACGCAGTATTTT
medium-sized,.,TRBV9,TRBJ1-6,CASSGPHNSPLHF,TGTGCCAGCAGCGGACCGCATAATTCACCCCTCCACTTT
large,.,TRBV6-8,TRBJ1-1,CASSVEANTEAFF,TGTGCCAGCAGTGTAGAAGCGAACACTGAAGCTTTCTTT
.,.,TRBV29-1,TRBJ1-2,CSVVGGWNYGYTF,TGCAGCGTCGTGGGGGGGTGGAACTATGGCTACACCTTC
.,TRBD1,TRBV7-4,TRBJ2-4,CASSPGQGSIQYF,TGTGCCAGCAGCCCGGGACAGGGGAGCATTCAGTACTTC
few,TRBD2,TRBV9,TRBJ2-5,CASSISSGGRQETQYF,TGTGCCAGCAGCATTTCAAGCGGGGGGCGCCAAGAGACCCAGTACTTC
medium-sized,.,TRBV11-3,TRBJ2-4,CASRDGRRSGAKNIQYF,TGTGCCAGCAGGGACGGACGGCGGAGTGGGGCCAAAAACATTCAGTACTTC
few,.,TRBV11-3,TRBJ2-1,CASSPRGQYNEQFF,TGTGCCAGCAGCCCCCGAGGGCAGTACAATGAGCAGTTCTTC
medium-sized,.,TRBV6-8,TRBJ2-1,CASRSHYGRTPYNEQFF,TGTGCCAGCAGAAGCCACTACGGGCGTACCCCCTACAATGAGCAGTTCTTC
.,.,TRBV6-8,TRBJ2-2,CASSRTTGELFF,TGTGCCAGCAGTCGCACTACCGGGGAGCTGTTTTTT
medium-sized,.,TRBV11-3,TRBJ1-2,CASSFPDRRTYGYTF,TGTGCCAGCAGCTTCCCCGACAGGAGAACCTATGGCTACACCTTC
.,.,TRBV11-3,TRBJ1-4,CASSLTTKREKLFF,TGTGCCAGCAGCTTGACGACAAAGCGGGAAAAACTGTTTTTT
few,.,TRBV28,TRBJ1-2,CASSLMTGGYGYTF,TGTGCCAGCAGTTTAATGACAGGTGGCTATGGCTACACCTTC
large,TRBD2,TRBV9,TRBJ2-7,CASTEPASGSYEQYF,TGTGCCAGCACCGAACCGGCTAGCGGGAGCTACGAGCAGTACTTC
few,TRBD1,TRBV28,TRBJ1-1,CASSLGGQDTEAFF,TGTGCCAGCAGTTTGGGGGGACAGGACACTGAAGCTTTCTTT